Below, 32 T cell receptor beta chains from the same sample are listed, as sequenced in a study of T cell repertoires in cytomegalovirus infection. MiXCR, applied by TCRdb to the reads, yields one record per CDR3 protein. The data show approximately 600,000 distinct CDR3 sequences, 35% to 50% seen once. No antigen has been identified for these receptors. This specimen consisted of cultured PBMCs, obtained from culture after CMV antigen stimulation. Receptors were obtained from a human donor in good health (CMV status not recorded). Some clones in this sample may be carry-over from other donors' samples.

A single count supports this clonotype. V gene TRBV2 combines with J gene TRBJ2-3; possibly TRBD1 for D (5 bases). The CDR3 runs to 11 residues. From germline, CDR1 is SNHLY and CDR2 FYNNEI. Trimming left V 7 bases short and J 8 bases short, with 10 bases between. The CDR3 DNA is TGTGCCAGCAATAGACAGAGTACGCAGTATTTT. Translation gives CASNRQSTQYF.

In its sample, this clonotype was seen a few times. The V call is TRBV20-1, the J call TRBJ2-5, with TRBD2 matching 10 bases. The length of the CDR3 is 18 residues. Per the germline V gene, CDR1 is DFQATT and CDR2 is SNEGSKA (reference sequence). V dropped 0 bases and J dropped 3; count of bases not matched to a gene: 13. In DNA form, the CDR3 reads TGCAGTGCTAGAGATCCCCTAGCGGGGGCCCAAATAGAAGAGACCCAGTACTTC. Translation gives CSARDPLAGAQIEETQYF.

V and J are TRBV27 and TRBJ1-1; D may be TRBD1 (5 bases). Trimming took 9 bases from V and 5 from J, leaving 16 bases between them. CDR1 is MNHEY and CDR2 is SMNVEV in the germline V gene (reference sequence). This CDR3 spans 13 amino acids. The CDR3 DNA is TGTGCCAGTAAGGGGTCAAGCCAGACTGAAGCTTTCTTT. It translates to CASKGSSQTEAFF.

The chain carries TRBV7-2 and TRBJ2-2, with D perhaps TRBD1 (5 bases). With 5 bases removed from V and 0 bases from J, the gap between germline ends came to 13 bases. Germline-derived CDR1 and CDR2 are SGHTA and FQGNSA. This CDR3 contains 16 residues. The CDR3 is CASSPRQIANTGELFF. CDR3 DNA: TGTGCCAGCAGCCCAAGACAGATCGCGAACACCGGGGAGCTGTTTTTT. Using reference TRBV7-2 and TRBJ2-2 for the parts outside the CDR3, the full variable domain is GAGVSQSPSNKVTEKGKDVELRCDPISGHTALYWYRQSLGQGLEFLIYFQGNSAPDKSGLPSDRFSAERTGGSVSTLTIQRTQQEDSAVYLCASSPRQIANTGELFFGEGSRLTVL.

This sequence joins TRBV7-2 and TRBJ2-1, with D perhaps matching TRBD2 (6 bases). The V and J ends lost 5 bases and 7 bases respectively, with 15 bases between them. This CDR3 is 14 amino acids long. Germline loops: CDR1 SGHTA, CDR2 FQGNSA. The CDR3 region has the DNA TGTGCCAGCAGCCCGTGGGAGCGGGTGAATGAGCAGTTCTTC. It codes for CASSPWERVNEQFF. Filled out from reference TRBV7-2 and TRBJ2-1, the complete variable domain reads GAGVSQSPSNKVTEKGKDVELRCDPISGHTALYWYRQSLGQGLEFLIYFQGNSAPDKSGLPSDRFSAERTGGSVSTLTIQRTQQEDSAVYLCASSPWERVNEQFFGPGTRLTVL.

The rearrangement uses TRBV19 and TRBJ2-1, with TRBD2 identical over 7 bases. After removal of 1 base from V and 8 bases from J, the junction contained 17 bases not matched to a gene. Germline V gene sequence: CDR1 LNHDA, CDR2 SQIVND (reference sequence). The CDR3 covers 18 residues. The CDR3 is CASSIVVWGRASGDEQFF. The CDR3 coding sequence is TGTGCCAGTAGTATAGTTGTATGGGGGAGGGCCTCGGGGGATGAGCAGTTCTTC.

The CDR3 DNA reads as TGTGCCAGCAGCTTAGTCGAGGGCAATCAGCCCCAGCATTTT. Amino acid sequence: CASSLVEGNQPQHF. The chain uses TRBV7-6 and TRBJ1-5; D not certain. This CDR3 is built from 14 residues. With 1 base removed from V and 2 bases from J, the gap between germline ends came to 6 bases. In germline, CDR1 is SGHVS, CDR2 FNYEAQ.

The table lists this clonotype with a few counts. The gene calls are TRBV6-6 and TRBJ2-5, with 7 bases matching TRBD2. CDR1 and CDR2 from the germline V gene are MNHNY and SVGAGI (reference sequence). This CDR3 comprises 16 residues. V was pared by 0 bases and J by 7 bases, with 11 bases of the junction left unmatched. CDR3 residues: CASSYSSGGPRRTQYF. The DNA for the CDR3 is TGTGCCAGCAGTTACTCGTCGGGGGGTCCTCGTAGGACCCAGTACTTC.

The J gene is TRBJ1-5, the V gene TRBV6-1; D possibly corresponds to TRBD1 (5 bases). Germline lookup yields CDR1 MNHNS and CDR2 SASEGT. V was pared by 2 bases and J by 6 bases, with 14 bases between. The CDR3 covers 15 residues. CDR3 protein: CASSEWQGGAQPQHF. As DNA, the CDR3 is TGTGCCAGCAGTGAATGGCAGGGAGGGGCTCAGCCCCAGCATTTT.

The sample holds a few counts of this clonotype. The genes are TRBV6-1 and TRBJ2-5, with D possibly being TRBD2 (5 bases). The germline V gene has CDR1 MNHNS and CDR2 SASEGT. Trimming stripped 4 bases from V and 9 bases from J, with 18 bases between. The CDR3 is 14 residues long. In nucleotides, the CDR3 is TGTGCCAGCAGTGCATCGATCGAGTCCGGGGCCCAGTACTTC. Its translation is CASSASIESGAQYF.

The V gene is TRBV7-9, the J gene TRBJ1-1; 9 nucleotides agree with TRBD1. The germline V gene has CDR1 SEHNR and CDR2 FQNEAQ (reference sequence). This CDR3 spans 15 amino acids. The V gene end was trimmed by 5 bases and the J gene end by 5 bases; junction bases not matched to a gene: 9. CDR3 nucleotide sequence: TGTGCCAGCAGCAAGCAACAGGGGGCGCGGACTGAAGCTTTCTTT. Amino acids: CASSKQQGARTEAFF.

This chain joins TRBV6-5 and TRBJ2-5; weak D call: TRBD2 (5 bases). This CDR3 spans 15 amino acids. Per germline, CDR1 MNHEY and CDR2 SVGAGI. V dropped 2 bases and J dropped 0 bases, with 10 bases sitting between them. The CDR3, as DNA: TGTGCCAGCAGTTACGGCGGGCCCAACCAAGAGACCCAGTACTTC. It is translated as CASSYGGPNQETQYF.

The CDR3 protein is CASQSGRASTDTQYF. The CDR3 DNA is TGTGCCAGCCAGAGCGGGAGGGCTAGCACAGATACGCAGTATTTT. The genes are TRBV5-5 and TRBJ2-3; TRBD2 agrees at 10 bases. Looked up from germline, CDR1 is SGHKS and CDR2 is YYEKEE (reference sequence). The CDR3 runs to 15 residues. V lost 7 bases, J lost 0 bases, and 5 bases stayed unmatched.

The chain carries TRBV7-6 and TRBJ2-1; D is perhaps TRBD1 or TRBD2 (6 bases each). This CDR3 spans 15 amino acids. Trimming took off 1 base at V and 9 bases at J, with 16 bases between the two ends. Per the germline V gene, CDR1 is SGHVS and CDR2 is FNYEAQ. CDR3 nucleotides: TGTGCCAGCAGCTTAGGCCCTGGAGGGGGAGGTGAGCAGTTCTTC. As protein: CASSLGPGGGGEQFF.

A few counts support this clonotype. V usage is TRBV5-6 and J usage is TRBJ2-5; tentative D call: TRBD2 (5 bases). The CDR3 is made up of 15 amino acids. Trimming removed 4 bases from V and 3 bases from J, with 16 bases in between. Germline V gives CDR1 SGHDT, CDR2 YYEEEE. The CDR3 DNA reads TGTGCCAGCAGCATCGGGGTTAAGCGAGAAGAGACCCAGTACTTC. Encoded protein: CASSIGVKREETQYF.

The chain employs TRBV7-2 and TRBJ2-5; tentatively, D is TRBD2 (6 bases). The V and J ends lost 5 bases and 0 bases respectively, with 13 bases between them. This CDR3 has 15 amino acids. Germline CDR1 SGHTA, CDR2 FQGNSA. In DNA, the CDR3 is TGTGCCAGCAGCGCCCTTCGGGGGTACCAAGAGACCCAGTACTTC. Translated, it gives CASSALRGYQETQYF.

This chain connects TRBV20-1 to TRBJ1-2; D is perhaps TRBD1 (6 bases). The CDR3 has 16 residues. Germline loops: CDR1 DFQATT, CDR2 SNEGSKA (reference sequence). Trimming took off 1 base at V and 6 bases at J, with 21 bases between the two ends. CDR3 sequence reads: CSARGLTTGWPHGYTF. CDR3 nucleotide sequence: TGCAGTGCTAGAGGTCTCACGACAGGTTGGCCGCATGGCTACACCTTC.

This clonotype was observed a handful of times. The chain recombines TRBV20-1 with TRBJ1-1; 11 nucleotides line up with TRBD1. J lost 1 base, V lost 3 bases, and 4 bases had no gene match. CDR1 and CDR2 from the germline V gene are DFQATT and SNEGSKA (reference sequence). This CDR3 region has 15 residues. The CDR3 region has the DNA TGCAGTGCTAGCGGACAGGGGGCCGGGAACACTGAAGCTTTCTTT. As protein: CSASGQGAGNTEAFF.

The genes are TRBV6-1 and TRBJ2-2; D is perhaps TRBD1 or TRBD2 (5 bases each). CDR1 is MNHNS and CDR2 is SASEGT in the germline V gene. V shed 4 bases and J shed 0 bases, with 6 bases lying between them. The CDR3 totals 14 residues. CDR3 residues: CASSVGANTGELFF. CDR3 nucleotide sequence: TGTGCCAGCAGTGTGGGGGCGAACACCGGGGAGCTGTTTTTT.

The chain recombines TRBV7-9 with TRBJ1-1; D is undetermined. Germline assignment: CDR1 SEHNR and CDR2 FQNEAQ (reference sequence). V shed 4 bases and J shed 3 bases, with 15 bases lying between them. CDR3 length: 15 amino acids. CDR3 DNA: TGTGCCAGCAGCTCTCCGGGCGGGTTGCACACTGAAGCTTTCTTT. It encodes CASSSPGGLHTEAFF.

The V gene is TRBV7-6, the J gene TRBJ2-3; D call uncertain. This CDR3 region has 13 residues. The V and J ends lost 7 bases and 2 bases respectively, with 10 bases between them. Germline-derived CDR1 and CDR2 are SGHVS and FNYEAQ. DNA for the CDR3: TGTGCCAGCACCCTTACTGCCACAGATACGCAGTATTTT. Protein product: CASTLTATDTQYF.

The V gene is TRBV2, the J gene TRBJ2-5; 7 nucleotides agree with TRBD1. The germline V gene encodes CDR1 SNHLY and CDR2 FYNNEI. V lost 0 bases, J lost 4 bases, and 2 bases stayed unmatched. The CDR3 sequence is 14 residues long. The CDR3: CASSEAAGGETQYF. CDR3 bases: TGTGCCAGCAGTGAAGCGGCAGGGGGAGAGACCCAGTACTTC.

The CDR3 is CASSPGTIRRETQYF. DNA of the CDR3: TGTGCCAGCAGCCCGGGGACTATCCGTAGGGAGACCCAGTACTTC. This chain connects TRBV7-2 to TRBJ2-5, with 7 bases aligning to TRBD2. Germline values: CDR1 SGHTA, CDR2 FQGNSA. The CDR3 has 15 amino acids. V lost 5 bases to trimming and J lost 5 bases; unmatched junction nucleotides: 11.

V usage is TRBV19 and J usage is TRBJ1-1; the D is unclear. CDR3 length equals 11 residues. The V gene's germline CDR1 is LNHDA and CDR2 SQIVND (reference sequence). The V end lost 11 bases, the J end lost 4 bases, and 11 bases lay between the germline ends. The CDR3 sequence: CAVGMFTEAFF. The CDR3 nucleotides read TGTGCCGTTGGGATGTTCACTGAAGCTTTCTTT.

The rearrangement uses TRBV4-1 and TRBJ2-7; the match to TRBD1 covers 7 bases. This CDR3 region has 15 residues. V dropped 1 base and J dropped 2; count of bases not matched to a gene: 5. Germline V CDR1 and CDR2: MGHRA, YSYEKL. DNA of the CDR3: TGCGCCAGCAGCCAAGGGCGGCAGGGGGCCTACGAGCAGTACTTC. Residues: CASSQGRQGAYEQYF.

The V and J genes are TRBV2 and TRBJ2-2; no clear D gene. The V end lost 4 bases, the J end lost 1 base, and 4 bases lay between the germline ends. This CDR3 has 13 amino acids. The germline V gene has CDR1 SNHLY and CDR2 FYNNEI. CDR3 sequence: CASSVENTGELFF. CDR3 bases: TGTGCCAGCAGTGTCGAGAACACCGGGGAGCTGTTTTTT. The full variable domain, in which reference TRBV2 and TRBJ2-2 provide the parts outside the CDR3, is EPEVTQTPSHQVTQMGQEVILRCVPISNHLYFYWYRQILGQKVEFLVSFYNNEISEKSEIFDDQFSVERPDGSNFTLKIRSTKLEDSAMYFCASSVENTGELFFGEGSRLTVL.

This sequence joins TRBV19 and TRBJ2-2; D is unclear. The CDR3 spans 13 residues. Germline V gene sequence: CDR1 LNHDA, CDR2 SQIVND (reference sequence). V shed 7 bases and J shed 3 bases, with 9 bases lying between them. The DNA of the CDR3 is TGTGCCAGTAACCTTCGGGACACCGGGGAGCTGTTTTTT. Protein sequence: CASNLRDTGELFF.

This clonotype was found a few times. This chain joins TRBV7-2 and TRBJ2-1, with D maybe TRBD1 (5 bases). CDR1 is SGHTA, CDR2 FQGNSA, per germline. The CDR3 runs to 15 residues. The V end lost 0 bases, the J end lost 6 bases, and 12 bases lay between the germline ends. The CDR3: CASSLASGLSNEQFF. CDR3 sequence (DNA): TGTGCCAGCAGCTTAGCTTCAGGGCTCAGCAATGAGCAGTTCTTC.

The V and J genes are TRBV7-6 and TRBJ1-4, with 8 bases aligning to TRBD1. Germline V gene lookup returns CDR1 SGHVS and CDR2 FNYEAQ. After removal of 5 bases from V and 6 bases from J, the junction contained 2 bases not matched to a gene. This CDR3 comprises 13 residues. In DNA form, the CDR3 reads TGTGCCAGCAGCGGCAGGGGGCATGAAAAACTGTTTTTT. It codes for CASSGRGHEKLFF.

V usage is TRBV3-1 and J usage is TRBJ2-6, with D perhaps matching TRBD2 (7 bases). The CDR3 covers 17 residues. CDR1 is LGHDT and CDR2 is YNNKEL in the germline V gene (reference sequence). V gave up 0 bases and J gave up 2 bases, with 11 bases separating them. CDR3 in DNA: TGTGCCAGCAGCCAAGAGTGGGGGGGCACTGGGGCCAACGTCCTGACTTTC. Amino acid sequence: CASSQEWGGTGANVLTF.

This sequence joins TRBV14 and TRBJ2-1, with a possible D match to TRBD1 (5 bases). Deletions cut 1 base from V and 1 base from J, with 14 bases between. Germline-derived CDR1 and CDR2 are SGHDN and FVKESK. This CDR3 is 17 amino acids long. The DNA for the CDR3 is TGTGCCAGCAGCCAAGGGACCATGACAGTTTCCTACAATGAGCAGTTCTTC. Translation gives CASSQGTMTVSYNEQFF.

This clonotype was seen a handful of times. This chain connects TRBV7-6 to TRBJ1-1; 7 positions match TRBD1. Looked up from germline, CDR1 is SGHVS and CDR2 is FNYEAQ. Trimming at V came to 5 bases and at J to 7 bases, leaving 10 bases not matched to a gene. CDR3 length: 14 residues. The CDR3 is CASSRPTGSSEAFF. CDR3 nucleotides: TGTGCCAGCAGCCGACCGACAGGGAGCAGTGAAGCTTTCTTT.